This record concerns one TCR beta chain sequence. Its target is unknown. The germline gene is not matched at one end of the junction; a read error may be the cause. This entry belongs to a study of blood T cells in healthy people across ages. Study conclusions and caveats: Because donor CMV status was unknown, expanded clonotype changes were possibly confounded.

The second PCR ran about 6 to 12 cycles with a sample-barcoded 5' primer and J-beta primers. TCRdb reprocessed the 5' RACE reads via MiXCR and lists one record per CDR3 protein. The sample has around 1,500,000 distinct CDR3 sequences; about 43% are singletons. The sample, 7.5 to 10 milliliters of peripheral blood, was drawn from each donor. Each sample yielded at least 6 million isolated PBMCs. This TCR derives from a woman younger than 30 in good health. The sample comprised blood.

The CDR3 DNA is TGCGCCAACAGCTTGGAAGGCAGCCAAGAGACCCAGTACTTC. It specifies CANSLEGSQETQYF. This chain connects TRBV5-1 to TRBJ2-5; no clear D. Germline V gene sequence: CDR1 SGHRS, CDR2 YFSETQ. This CDR3 has 14 residues.